This TCR beta chain was documented in a study of blood T cell repertoires in COVID-19. Overall study context: The cDNA or gDNA used as material had been derived from T cells, B-cell-depleted T cells, or PBMCs.

This clone was seen a few times. Authors' analysis steps: Nucleated cell counts were estimated from reference gene primer amplification. Assay: immunoSEQ multiplex PCR; the TCRdb copy retains only in-frame clones and omits some. D and trimming come from the DNA, and the V and J calls and clone size come from that table. The sample consists of roughly 200,000 clones, approximately 90% of them appearing once. This TCR was sampled from a woman younger than 35 who had recovered from COVID-19. Sequenced input: peripheral blood.

The CDR3 DNA sequence: TGTGCCAGCAGCTTGGTACGGGGCGGGGAGCTGTTTTTT. It yields the protein CASSLVRGGELFF. The gene calls are TRBV5-8 and TRBJ2-2, with TRBD2 as a possible D gene (5 bases). Germline CDR1 and CDR2: SGHTS and YDEGEE. The CDR3 runs to 13 residues. V gave up 0 bases and J gave up 7 bases, with 7 bases separating them.